What follows are 21 T cell receptor beta chains derived from one specimen sequenced in a study of T cell changes during pregnancy in multiple sclerosis. Only in-frame clones appear in the TCRdb table, and some are missing; sequencing was by immunoSEQ multiplex PCR. The repertoire holds about 24,000 clones, with 90% as singletons. The sequenced sample was CD8+ T cells from peripheral blood mononuclear cells, obtained in the third trimester of pregnancy. These receptors came from a female donor in good health, enrolled as a control in a pregnancy study.

This chain uses TRBV4-1 with TRBJ2-1, with D perhaps TRBD1 (6 bases). Deletions cut 4 bases from V and 6 bases from J, with 13 bases between. Germline CDR1 reads MGHRA; CDR2 reads YSYEKL. The CDR3 runs to 14 residues. The CDR3 loop is CASSPWQGSNEQFF. The CDR3 DNA is TGCGCCAGCAGCCCCTGGCAGGGGTCCAATGAGCAGTTCTTC.

The J gene is TRBJ2-1, the V gene TRBV5-5; the D gene is possibly TRBD2 (6 bases). CDR1 and CDR2 (germline): SGHKS, YYEKEE (reference sequence). The CDR3 sequence is 15 residues long. V lost 0 bases and J lost 4, with 11 bases in between. CDR3 DNA sequence: TGTGCCAGCAGCTTGGGCGGGAACTTTTACAATGAGCAGTTCTTC. It translates to CASSLGGNFYNEQFF.

The chain is built from TRBV5-6 and TRBJ1-6; maybe TRBD1 (5 bases). CDR3 size: 14 residues. The V gene lost 2 bases and the J gene lost 4 bases, with 7 bases spanning the gap. Germline-derived CDR1 and CDR2 are SGHDT and YYEEEE. CDR3 nucleotide sequence: TGTGCCAGCAGCTTAGACAGTTATAATTCACCCCTCCACTTT. This translates into CASSLDSYNSPLHF.

The J gene is TRBJ2-7, the V gene TRBV7-9; the D gene is possibly TRBD2 (6 bases). The CDR3 has 11 residues. Germline-derived CDR1 and CDR2 are SEHNR and FQNEAQ (reference sequence). V was cut by 5 bases and J by 13 bases, with 15 bases left in between. The CDR3: CASSKLDYLYF. CDR3 sequence (DNA): TGTGCCAGCAGCAAATTGGACTACCTATACTTC.

There are a few counts of this clone. The chain is built from TRBV5-6 and TRBJ1-2; no definite D call. V was cut by 0 bases and J by 0 bases, with 9 bases left in between. Germline CDR1 reads SGHDT; CDR2 reads YYEEEE. The CDR3 is made up of 15 amino acids. CDR3 protein: CASSLVLAPNYGYTF. CDR3 nucleotides: TGTGCCAGCAGCTTGGTTTTGGCCCCTAACTATGGCTACACCTTC.

The chain carries TRBV5-1 and TRBJ2-7, with 8 bases that match TRBD2. Germline lookup yields CDR1 SGHRS and CDR2 YFSETQ. V trimming: 2 bases; J trimming: 0 bases; junction bases outside the gene matches: 7. The CDR3 sequence is 16 residues long. The CDR3 region has the DNA TGCGCCAGCAGCTTCCGGCTAGCGGGTAGCTCCTACGAGCAGTACTTC. Protein sequence: CASSFRLAGSSYEQYF.

The J gene is TRBJ2-1, the V gene TRBV2, with D possibly matching TRBD2 (5 bases). CDR3 length equals 12 residues. Germline CDR1 is SNHLY and CDR2 is FYNNEI. The germline V and J ends were trimmed by 6 bases and 8 bases, with 11 bases remaining between them. The CDR3 nucleotides read TGTGCCAGCAGGTCGGCGAGGGATGAGCAGTTCTTC. Translation: CASRSARDEQFF.

About this clone itself: The same CDR3 is also encoded by other DNA sequences in this sample. The gene calls are TRBV29-1 and TRBJ2-1; weak D call: TRBD2 (6 bases). V was pared by 4 bases and J by 1 base, with 14 bases between. CDR3 length: 15 residues. Germline V gene data show CDR1 as SQVTM and CDR2 as ANQGSEA. The CDR3 nucleotides read TGCAGCGTTGGCGGGACTCAACTTTCCTACAATGAGCAGTTCTTC. Translation gives CSVGGTQLSYNEQFF.

This chain uses TRBV7-6 with TRBJ2-1, with TRBD2 matching 10 bases. CDR1 and CDR2 (germline): SGHVS, FNYEAQ. The CDR3 has 18 amino acids. J was trimmed by 0 bases and V by 0 bases; bases with no gene match: 5. For the CDR3, the DNA is TGTGCCAGCAGCTTAGCGAAACTAGCGGGGAGCTCCTACAATGAGCAGTTCTTC. Translation gives CASSLAKLAGSSYNEQFF. Drawing the rest from reference TRBV7-6 and TRBJ2-1, the complete variable domain is GAGVSQSPRYKVTKRGQDVALRCDPISGHVSLYWYRQALGQGPEFLTYFNYEAQQDKSGLPNDRFSAERPEGSISTLTIQRTEQRDSAMYRCASSLAKLAGSSYNEQFFGPGTRLTVL.

The V and J genes are TRBV27 and TRBJ1-3, with D possibly being TRBD1 (5 bases). The CDR3 runs 17 residues. The germline CDR1 and CDR2 sequences are MNHEY and SMNVEV (reference sequence). V was cut by 2 bases and J by 0 bases, with 14 bases left in between. This CDR3 reads CASSLRGGGSSGNTIYF. CDR3 nucleotide sequence: TGTGCCAGCAGTTTAAGGGGTGGAGGGAGCTCTGGAAACACCATATATTTT.

V is TRBV7-6 and J is TRBJ2-7, with 7 bases matching TRBD2. The germline gives CDR1 SGHVS, CDR2 FNYEAQ. Trimming at V came to 5 bases and at J to 2 bases, leaving 9 bases not matched to a gene. The CDR3 covers 15 residues. The CDR3 coding sequence is TGTGCCAGCAGCGATGGGGAGGGGACGACCTACGAGCAGTACTTC. Protein: CASSDGEGTTYEQYF.

The chain has TRBV25-1 and TRBJ2-3; 12 nucleotides align to TRBD1. Trimming at V came to 4 bases and at J to 8 bases, leaving 7 bases not matched to a gene. CDR3 size: 15 residues. CDR1 MGHDK and CDR2 SYGVNS come from the germline V gene. CDR3 sequence reads: CASSAGTGGGGTQYF. DNA of the CDR3: TGTGCCAGCAGTGCCGGGACAGGGGGCGGCGGTACGCAGTATTTT.

The chain carries TRBV13 and TRBJ2-3; 11 bases are a match to TRBD2. Unmatched junction bases numbered 17, after V lost 6 bases and J lost 0 bases. The CDR3 runs 20 residues. CDR1 is PRHDT and CDR2 is FYEKMQ in the germline V gene (reference sequence). In nucleotides, the CDR3 is TGTGCCAGCAGTTCATTCCGGGACGTCCGACTAGCGGGAAGCACAGATACGCAGTATTTT. It translates to CASSSFRDVRLAGSTDTQYF.

The rearrangement links TRBV29-1 to TRBJ2-7, with D perhaps TRBD2 (5 bases). The V end lost 3 bases, the J end lost 2 bases, and 8 bases lay between the germline ends. CDR3 length: 12 residues. Germline V gene sequence: CDR1 SQVTM, CDR2 ANQGSEA. The CDR3 is CSVEDLAYEQYF. The CDR3 DNA reads as TGCAGCGTTGAGGACTTGGCCTACGAGCAGTACTTC.

This chain connects TRBV7-2 to TRBJ2-1; D call uncertain. Deletions cut 6 bases from V and 5 bases from J, with 11 bases between. The CDR3 sequence is 13 residues long. CDR1 and CDR2 (germline): SGHTA, FQGNSA. CDR3 loop: CASRQRGDNEQFF. The CDR3 bases are TGTGCCAGCAGACAAAGAGGAGACAATGAGCAGTTCTTC.

This chain joins TRBV6-1 and TRBJ1-3, with D possibly being TRBD1 (5 bases). This CDR3 comprises 14 residues. Looked up from germline, CDR1 is MNHNS and CDR2 is SASEGT. Trimming removed 7 bases at V and 6 bases at J, with 16 bases between. CDR3 sequence reads: CASIPMTVPNTIYF. The CDR3 DNA is TGTGCCAGCATTCCAATGACAGTGCCAAACACCATATATTTT.

J is TRBJ2-1 and V is TRBV19; a weak D match, TRBD2 (5 bases). In germline, CDR1 is LNHDA, CDR2 SQIVND (reference sequence). The ends were cut back, 7 bases at V and 0 bases at J, with 7 bases in the middle. The CDR3 is 13 amino acids. CDR3 region: CASTSYSYNEQFF. The CDR3 DNA reads as TGTGCCAGTACTAGCTACTCCTACAATGAGCAGTTCTTC.

The chain has TRBV5-4 and TRBJ1-1; D unresolved. The CDR3 contains 12 residues. The V gene's germline CDR1 is SGHNT and CDR2 YYREEE (reference sequence). Between the trimmed V and J ends, which lost 0 bases and 4 bases, there was a span of 4 bases. CDR3 protein: CASSLASTEAFF. CDR3 nucleotides: TGTGCCAGCAGCTTGGCCTCCACTGAAGCTTTCTTT.

The DNA of the CDR3 is TGTGCCAGCTGCAGGGGCCCTGGTTATGGAAACACCATATATTTT. This encodes CASCRGPGYGNTIYF. The chain recombines TRBV2 with TRBJ1-3; a weak D match, TRBD1 (6 bases). Germline CDR1 reads SNHLY; CDR2 reads FYNNEI. This CDR3 is built from 15 residues. With 8 bases removed from V and 3 bases from J, the gap between germline ends came to 17 bases.

This clone was seen only once. The rearrangement joins TRBV2 to TRBJ1-2; TRBD1 matches at 8 bases. Trimming took 1 base from V and 4 from J; bases not matched to a gene: 2. The CDR3 loop spans 14 amino acids. Germline CDR1 and CDR2: SNHLY and FYNNEI. This CDR3 reads CASSEGDRPYGYTF. The CDR3 DNA reads as TGTGCCAGCAGTGAAGGGGACAGGCCCTATGGCTACACCTTC.

The chain joins TRBV7-6 to TRBJ2-7; TRBD1 matches at 8 bases. This CDR3 contains 13 residues. The J segment lost 4 bases and the V segment lost 5 bases, leaving 4 bases of the junction unmatched. In germline, CDR1 is SGHVS, CDR2 FNYEAQ. CDR3 amino acids: CASSQTGAYEQYF. The CDR3 bases are TGTGCCAGCAGCCAGACAGGGGCGTACGAGCAGTACTTC.